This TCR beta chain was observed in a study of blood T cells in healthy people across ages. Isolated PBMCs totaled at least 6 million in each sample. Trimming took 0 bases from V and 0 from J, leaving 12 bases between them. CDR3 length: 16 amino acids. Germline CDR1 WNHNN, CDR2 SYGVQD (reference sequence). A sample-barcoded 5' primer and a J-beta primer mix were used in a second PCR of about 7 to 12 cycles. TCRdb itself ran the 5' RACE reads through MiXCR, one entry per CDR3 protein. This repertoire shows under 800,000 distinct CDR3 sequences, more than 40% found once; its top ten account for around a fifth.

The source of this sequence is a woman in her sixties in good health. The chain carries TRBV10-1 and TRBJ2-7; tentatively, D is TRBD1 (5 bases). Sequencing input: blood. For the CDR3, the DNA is TGCGCCAGCAGTGAGTCGAAGACAGCGAGCTCCTACGAGCAGTACTTC. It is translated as CASSESKTASSYEQYF.